This TCR beta chain was profiled in a study of T cells in Graves' hyperthyroidism and ophthalmopathy. Study findings and constraints: The model anticipated ophthalmopathy a median approximately 6.5 months pre-onset.

After removal of 5 bases from V and 2 bases from J, the junction contained 6 bases not matched to a gene. CDR1 is SGHTA, CDR2 FQGNSA, per germline. The CDR3 has 15 residues. The patients, who ranged from 18 to 65 in age, presented with newly diagnosed hyperthyroidism lasting under 2 months. The sample holds many counts of this clonotype. Its specificity is not known. What was amplified from RNA transcripts were TCR beta CDR3 regions. When the TCR CDR3 underwent first-round RT-PCR, the HTBI primer set was used. MiXCR, run by TCRdb on the multiplex PCR reads, gives a single entry per CDR3 protein. Among 600,000 to 650,000 distinct CDR3 sequences listed, around 15% were seen once.

The TCR comes from a woman aged 25-40 years with Graves' hyperthyroidism. Input material: blood. The rearrangement links TRBV7-2 to TRBJ2-3, with TRBD2 matching 8 bases. CDR3 in amino acids: CASSPQAGATDTQYF. CDR3 sequence (DNA): TGTGCCAGCAGCCCTCAAGCGGGAGCCACAGATACGCAGTATTTT.